These 6 T cell receptor beta chains originate from one sample sequenced in a study of CD8+CD57+ T cells in acquired aplastic anemia. For CDR3 and TCR beta VDJ profiling, genomic DNA was the template used. TCRdb re-derived calls from the reads in MiXCR, one entry per CDR3 protein. This table holds a few hundred thousand distinct CDR3 sequences, approximately 60% found once. Sequencing was performed on sorted CD4+, CD8+, or CD8+CD57+ T cells (not recorded which) from PBMCs. The source of these receptors is a human donor in good health.

The rearrangement uses TRBV5-8 and TRBJ2-5; TRBD2 matches at 8 bases. Germline CDR1 and CDR2: SGHTS and YDEGEE. The CDR3 is 16 residues long. Trimming cost V 2 bases and J 4 bases; bases outside gene matches: 10. The CDR3 DNA is TGTGCCAGCAGCTTAGTTGTTGCGGGAGGTGGAGAGACCCAGTACTTC. Protein product: CASSLVVAGGGETQYF.

V and J are TRBV24-1 and TRBJ2-3; possible D gene TRBD1, 6 bases. With 5 bases removed from V and 4 bases from J, the gap between germline ends came to 15 bases. Germline CDR1 is KGHDR and CDR2 is SFDVKD. The CDR3 consists of 15 residues. The DNA for the CDR3 is TGTGCCACCAGTGGCGTACAGGGTAACGCAGATACGCAGTATTTT. Translating gives CATSGVQGNADTQYF.

The CDR3 loop is CASTDWGGPNNEQFF. CDR3 coding DNA: TGTGCCAGTACCGATTGGGGGGGCCCAAACAATGAGCAGTTCTTC. V and J are TRBV19 and TRBJ2-1; D is perhaps TRBD2 (7 bases). V lost 7 bases to trimming and J lost 5 bases, with 18 bases between them. Germline V lookup: CDR1 LNHDA, CDR2 SQIVND (reference sequence). This CDR3 contains 15 residues.

V is TRBV5-1 and J is TRBJ1-2, with no clear D. This CDR3 is 15 amino acids long. The ends were cut back, 0 bases at V and 0 bases at J, with 9 bases in the middle. Germline lookup yields CDR1 SGHRS and CDR2 YFSETQ. CDR3 sequence reads: CASSLAVETNYGYTF. In DNA form, the CDR3 reads TGCGCCAGCAGCTTGGCAGTGGAGACTAACTATGGCTACACCTTC.

The J gene is TRBJ2-5, the V gene TRBV20-1; D gene uncertain. CDR1 and CDR2 from the germline V gene are DFQATT and SNEGSKA (reference sequence). The CDR3 length is 13 residues. Between the trimmed V and J ends, which lost 2 bases and 2 bases, there was a span of 9 bases. CDR3 sequence (DNA): TGCAGTGCTAGACAGGTTGTGCAAGAGACCCAGTACTTC. Translation: CSARQVVQETQYF.

The count of this clonotype is one. The V gene is TRBV7-2, the J gene TRBJ2-7, with 8 bases identical to TRBD1. V lost 5 bases, J lost 7 bases, and 4 bases stayed unmatched. Germline lookup yields CDR1 SGHTA and CDR2 FQGNSA. The CDR3 covers 12 residues. The CDR3 spells CASSVRQGEQYF. The DNA for the CDR3 is TGTGCCAGCAGCGTCAGACAGGGGGAGCAGTACTTC.